One TCR beta chain is described in this entry. Patients were excluded for autoimmune disease history or systemic immunosuppression. Measured with immunoSEQ multiplex PCR; TCRdb has only the in-frame clones, and not every one. The table lists 50,000 to 65,000 clones, over 75% of them singletons, with around 1% in the top ten. This entry comes from a study of OX40 agonist ivuxolimab in advanced cancers. The overall study: Partial responses were observed in three patients, of whom one had hepatocellular carcinoma and two had cutaneous melanoma.

Germline V gene data show CDR1 as GTSNPN and CDR2 as SVGIG (reference sequence). This CDR3 is built from 12 residues. The junction had 7 bases not matched to a gene; V was cut back by 7 bases and J by 5 bases. The sequenced sample was CD4+ or CD8+ T cells sorted from blood, obtained in a trial of the OX40 agonist ivuxolimab. The chain carries TRBV30 and TRBJ2-5; 7 bases map to TRBD1. The receptor comes from an adult with an advanced solid tumor such as melanoma, head and neck, liver or kidney cancer. CDR3 nucleotide sequence: TGTGCCTTCGCAGGGGGAAGGGAGACCCAGTACTTC. Protein product: CAFAGGRETQYF.